The TCR beta chain under discussion was sequenced for a study of T cells in Graves' hyperthyroidism and ophthalmopathy. Regions amplified from RNA transcripts were the TCR beta CDR3 regions. The TCR CDR3 was amplified in a first-round RT-PCR using the HTBI primer set. TCRdb re-called the multiplex PCR reads with MiXCR, one entry per CDR3 protein. The sample carries hundreds of thousands of distinct CDR3 sequences, around 15% recorded once. The CDR3 covers 14 residues. Trimming shortened V by 1 base and J by 6 bases, and 10 bases separated the two germline ends. Germline CDR1 LGHDT, CDR2 YNNKEL (reference sequence).

The chain links TRBV3-1 to TRBJ2-1; D is possibly TRBD2 (6 bases). This TCR derives from a woman aged 45-60 years with Graves' ophthalmopathy. Input material: blood. This CDR3 is CASSQGGGINEQFF. In nucleotides, the CDR3 is TGTGCCAGCAGCCAAGGTGGAGGGATCAATGAGCAGTTCTTC.